This T cell receptor beta chain appears in the sequencing data of a study of blood T cell repertoires in COVID-19. About the research overall: Acute and convalescent COVID-19 samples came from the United States, Italy and Spain. The cDNA or gDNA used as material had been derived from T cells, B-cell-depleted T cells, or PBMCs.

The germline V gene encodes CDR1 LNHNV and CDR2 YYDKDF (reference sequence). CDR3 length equals 13 residues. V lost 0 bases, J lost 1 base, and 3 bases lay in between. Methods used by the authors: Scientists estimated how many nucleated cells there were by amplifying reference gene primers. Some clones are missing from TCRdb's copy, which holds only in-frame ones; the method was immunoSEQ multiplex PCR. That table furnishes V, J and clone size, whereas the DNA furnished D and trimming. The top ten hold approximately 4.8% of the sample, which has some 200,000 clones, under 90% seen once. The V call is TRBV15, the J call TRBJ1-1; D is ambiguous. Sequencing was performed on peripheral blood. This sequence originates from a man in his fifties with acute or convalescent COVID-19. DNA for the CDR3: TGTGCCACCAGCAGAGACAGGAACACTGAAGCTTTCTTT. This gives the protein CATSRDRNTEAFF. The full variable domain, with the rest looked up from reference TRBV15 and TRBJ1-1, is DAMVIQNPRYQVTQFGKPVTLSCSQTLNHNVMYWYQQKSSQAPKLLFHYYDKDFNNEADTPDNFQSRRPNTSFCFLDIRSPGLGDTAMYLCATSRDRNTEAFFGQGTRLTVV.